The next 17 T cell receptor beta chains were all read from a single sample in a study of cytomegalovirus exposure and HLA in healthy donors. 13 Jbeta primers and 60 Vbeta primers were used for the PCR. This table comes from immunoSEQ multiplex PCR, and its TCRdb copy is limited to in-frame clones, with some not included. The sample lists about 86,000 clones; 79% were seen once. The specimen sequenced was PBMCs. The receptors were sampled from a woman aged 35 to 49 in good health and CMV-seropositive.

The CDR3 here is CASSGGSQETQYF. In DNA, the CDR3 is TGTGCCAGCAGCGGGGGCTCCCAAGAGACCCAGTACTTC. The chain carries TRBV9 and TRBJ2-5; weak D call: TRBD1 (5 bases). The germline V gene has CDR1 SGDLS and CDR2 YYNGEE. Trimming took 3 bases from V and 1 from J, leaving 7 bases between them. CDR3 size: 13 residues.

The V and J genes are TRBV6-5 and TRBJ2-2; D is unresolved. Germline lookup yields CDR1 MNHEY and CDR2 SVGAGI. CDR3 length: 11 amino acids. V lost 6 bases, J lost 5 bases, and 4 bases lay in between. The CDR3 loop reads CASRTTGELFF. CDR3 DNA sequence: TGTGCCAGCAGAACTACCGGGGAGCTGTTTTTT.

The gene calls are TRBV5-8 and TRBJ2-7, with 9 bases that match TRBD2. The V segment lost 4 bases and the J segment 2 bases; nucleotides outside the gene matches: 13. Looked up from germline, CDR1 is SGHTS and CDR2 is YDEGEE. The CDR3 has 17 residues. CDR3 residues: CASSLIVILAGTYEQYF. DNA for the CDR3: TGTGCCAGCAGCCTCATCGTAATTCTAGCGGGAACCTACGAGCAGTACTTC.

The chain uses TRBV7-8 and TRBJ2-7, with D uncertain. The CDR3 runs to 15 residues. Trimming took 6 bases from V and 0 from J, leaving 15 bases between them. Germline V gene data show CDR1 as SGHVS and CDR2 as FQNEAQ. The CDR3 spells CASSTEDSFSYEQYF. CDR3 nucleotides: TGTGCCAGCAGTACTGAAGACTCCTTCTCCTACGAGCAGTACTTC.

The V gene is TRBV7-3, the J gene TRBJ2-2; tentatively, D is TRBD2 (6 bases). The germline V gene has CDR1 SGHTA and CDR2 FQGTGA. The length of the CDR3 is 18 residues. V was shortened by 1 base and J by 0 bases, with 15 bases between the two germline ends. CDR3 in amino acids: CASSLNLITGANTGELFF. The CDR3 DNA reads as TGTGCCAGCAGCTTAAATCTAATAACGGGGGCGAACACCGGGGAGCTGTTTTTT.

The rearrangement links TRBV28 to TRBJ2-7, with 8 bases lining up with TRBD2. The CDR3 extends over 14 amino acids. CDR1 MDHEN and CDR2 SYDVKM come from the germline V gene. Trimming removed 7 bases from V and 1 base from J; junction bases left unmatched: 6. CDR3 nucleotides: TGTGCCAGCATGAAAAGCGGGAGATCCTACGAGCAGTACTTC. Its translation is CASMKSGRSYEQYF.

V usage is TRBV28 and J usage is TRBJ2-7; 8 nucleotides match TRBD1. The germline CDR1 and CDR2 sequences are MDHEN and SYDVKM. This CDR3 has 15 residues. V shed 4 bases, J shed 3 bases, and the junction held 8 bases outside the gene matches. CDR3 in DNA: TGTGCCAGCAGTTGGCCCCCGACAGGGGTCTACGAGCAGTACTTC. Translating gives CASSWPPTGVYEQYF.

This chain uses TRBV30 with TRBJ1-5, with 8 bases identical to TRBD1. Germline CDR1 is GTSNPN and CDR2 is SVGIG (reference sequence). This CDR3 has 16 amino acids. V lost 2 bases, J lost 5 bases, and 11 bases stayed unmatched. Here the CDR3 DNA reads TGTGCCTGGAGTCAGGGGGCCGCAGGATCGCATCAGCCCCAGCATTTT. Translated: CAWSQGAAGSHQPQHF.

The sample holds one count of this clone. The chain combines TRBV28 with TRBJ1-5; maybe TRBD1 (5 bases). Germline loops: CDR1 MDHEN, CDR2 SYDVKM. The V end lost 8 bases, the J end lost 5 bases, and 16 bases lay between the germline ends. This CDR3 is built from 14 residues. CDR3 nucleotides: TGTGCCAGCGGGGGGATAGGAGTTCATCAGCCCCAGCATTTT. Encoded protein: CASGGIGVHQPQHF.

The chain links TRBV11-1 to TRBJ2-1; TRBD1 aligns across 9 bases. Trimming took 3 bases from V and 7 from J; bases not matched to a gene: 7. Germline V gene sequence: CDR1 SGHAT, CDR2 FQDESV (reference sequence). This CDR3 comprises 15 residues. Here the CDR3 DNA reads TGTGCCAGCAGCTTCGAGGGGACAGGGATTAATGAGCAGTTCTTC. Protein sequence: CASSFEGTGINEQFF.

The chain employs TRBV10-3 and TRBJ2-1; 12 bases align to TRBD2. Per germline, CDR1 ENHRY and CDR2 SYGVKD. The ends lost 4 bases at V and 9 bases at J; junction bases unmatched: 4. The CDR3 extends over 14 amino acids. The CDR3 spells CAISGTSGMSEQFF. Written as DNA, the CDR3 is TGTGCCATCAGTGGGACTAGCGGGATGAGTGAGCAGTTCTTC.

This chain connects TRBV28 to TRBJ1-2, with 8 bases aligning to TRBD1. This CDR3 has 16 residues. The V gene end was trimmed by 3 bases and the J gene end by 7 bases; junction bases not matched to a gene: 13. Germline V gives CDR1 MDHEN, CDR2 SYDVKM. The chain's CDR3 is CASSLPVSGQGLGYTF. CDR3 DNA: TGTGCCAGCAGTTTGCCCGTTTCTGGACAGGGTCTTGGCTACACCTTC.

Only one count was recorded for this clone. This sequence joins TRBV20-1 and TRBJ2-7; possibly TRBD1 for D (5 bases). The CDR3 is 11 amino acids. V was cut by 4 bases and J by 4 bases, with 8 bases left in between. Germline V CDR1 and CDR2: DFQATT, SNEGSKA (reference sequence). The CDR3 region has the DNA TGCAGTGCTATCGACAGATACGAGCAGTACTTC. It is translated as CSAIDRYEQYF.

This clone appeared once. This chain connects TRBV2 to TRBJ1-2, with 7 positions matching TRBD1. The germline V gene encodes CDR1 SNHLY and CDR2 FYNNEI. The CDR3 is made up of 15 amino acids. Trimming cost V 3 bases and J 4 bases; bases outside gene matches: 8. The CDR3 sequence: CASSDRTGELYGYTF. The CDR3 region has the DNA TGTGCCAGCAGTGACCGGACAGGAGAGCTCTATGGCTACACCTTC.

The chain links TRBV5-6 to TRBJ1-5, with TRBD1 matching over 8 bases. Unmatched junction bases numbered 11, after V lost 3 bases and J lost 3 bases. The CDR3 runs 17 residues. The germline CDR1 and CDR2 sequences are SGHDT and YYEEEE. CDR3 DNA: TGTGCCAGCAGCTCCGGACAGGGCCGGGTCCTCAATCAGCCCCAGCATTTT. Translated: CASSSGQGRVLNQPQHF. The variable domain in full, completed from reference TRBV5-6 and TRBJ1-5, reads DAGVTQSPTHLIKTRGQQVTLRCSPKSGHDTVSWYQQALGQGPQFIFQYYEEEERQRGNFPDRFSGHQFPNYSSELNVNALLLGDSALYLCASSSGQGRVLNQPQHFGDGTRLSIL.

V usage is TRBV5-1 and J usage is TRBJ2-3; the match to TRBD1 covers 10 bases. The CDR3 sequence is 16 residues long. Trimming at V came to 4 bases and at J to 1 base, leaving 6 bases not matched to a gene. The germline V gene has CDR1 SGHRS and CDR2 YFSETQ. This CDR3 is CASSTGTGAGTDTQYF. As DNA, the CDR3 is TGCGCCAGCAGCACCGGGACAGGGGCGGGCACAGATACGCAGTATTTT.

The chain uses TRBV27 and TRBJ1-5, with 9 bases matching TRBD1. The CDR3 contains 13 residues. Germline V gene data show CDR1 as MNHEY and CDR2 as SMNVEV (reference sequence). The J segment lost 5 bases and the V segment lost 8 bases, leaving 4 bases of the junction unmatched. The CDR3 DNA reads TGTGCCAGCGGACAGGGGTACTATCAGCCCCAGCATTTT. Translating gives CASGQGYYQPQHF.